This TCR beta chain was captured in a study of OX40 agonist ivuxolimab in advanced cancers. Whole-study context: Administration of intravenous ivuxolimab to patients occurred every 2 weeks at 0.01 to 10 mg/kg. Study results and limitations: In the 0.1 to 3.0 mg/kg range, CD4+ and CD8+ blood T cells had expanded clonally by week 6. Those patients achieving a partial response at 0.1-3.0 mg/kg showed among the lowest clonal expansion.

Germline V gene lookup returns CDR1 MNHEY and CDR2 SMNVEV (reference sequence). Trimming took off 2 bases at V and 5 bases at J, with 13 bases between the two ends. The CDR3 loop spans 14 amino acids. Blood specimens came from baseline, cycle 4 day 1, and cycle 7 day 1. The assay was immunoSEQ multiplex PCR, and TCRdb's table has in-frame clones only and misses some. This table has approximately 30,000 clones, 70% to 90% appearing once. As concerns this clone: Its antigen remains unknown.

The sample in question was CD4+ or CD8+ T cells sorted from blood, obtained in a trial of the OX40 agonist ivuxolimab. The genes are TRBV27 and TRBJ2-7; D is undetermined. This TCR derives from an adult with an advanced solid tumor such as melanoma, head and neck, liver or kidney cancer. CDR3 DNA sequence: TGTGCCAGCAGTTTAGGGCCCACCCGCAACGAGCAGTACTTC. As protein: CASSLGPTRNEQYF.